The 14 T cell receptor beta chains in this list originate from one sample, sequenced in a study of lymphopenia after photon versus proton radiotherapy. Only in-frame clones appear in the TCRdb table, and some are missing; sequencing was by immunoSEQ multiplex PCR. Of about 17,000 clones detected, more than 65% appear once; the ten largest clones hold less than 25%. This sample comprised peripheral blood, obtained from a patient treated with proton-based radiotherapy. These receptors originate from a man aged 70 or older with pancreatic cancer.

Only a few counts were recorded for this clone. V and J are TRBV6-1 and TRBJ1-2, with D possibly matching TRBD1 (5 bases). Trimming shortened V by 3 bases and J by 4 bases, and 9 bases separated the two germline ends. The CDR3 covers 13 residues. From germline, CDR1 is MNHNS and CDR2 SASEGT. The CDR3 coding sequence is TGTGCCAGCAGTGATGGTAGGGGCTATGGCTACACCTTC. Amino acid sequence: CASSDGRGYGYTF.

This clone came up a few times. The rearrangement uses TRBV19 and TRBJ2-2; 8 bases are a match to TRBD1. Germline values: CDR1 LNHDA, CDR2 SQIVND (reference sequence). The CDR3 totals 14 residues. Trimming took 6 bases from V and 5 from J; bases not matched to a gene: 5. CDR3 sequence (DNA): TGTGCCAGTAGGCTGGACAGGGTGACCGGGGAGCTGTTTTTT. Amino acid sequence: CASRLDRVTGELFF.

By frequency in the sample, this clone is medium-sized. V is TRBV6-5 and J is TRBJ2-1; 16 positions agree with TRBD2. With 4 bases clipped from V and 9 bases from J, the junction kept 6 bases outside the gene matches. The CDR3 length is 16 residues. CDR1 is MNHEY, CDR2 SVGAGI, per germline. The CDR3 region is CASSSGLAGGPGEQFF. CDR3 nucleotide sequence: TGTGCCAGCAGTTCGGGACTAGCGGGAGGGCCCGGTGAGCAGTTCTTC.

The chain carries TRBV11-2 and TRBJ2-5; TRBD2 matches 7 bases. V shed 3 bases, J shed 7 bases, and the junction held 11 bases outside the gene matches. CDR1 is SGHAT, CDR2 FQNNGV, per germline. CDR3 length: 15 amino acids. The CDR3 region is CASSLVAGAAGTQYF. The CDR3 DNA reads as TGTGCCAGCAGCTTGGTAGCGGGCGCCGCGGGGACCCAGTACTTC.

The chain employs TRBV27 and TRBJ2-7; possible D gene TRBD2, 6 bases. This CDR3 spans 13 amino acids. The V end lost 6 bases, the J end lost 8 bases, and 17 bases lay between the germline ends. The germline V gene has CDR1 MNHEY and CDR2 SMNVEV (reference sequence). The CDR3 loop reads CASRAPTSMKQYF. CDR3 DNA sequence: TGTGCCAGCAGAGCCCCGACTAGTATGAAGCAGTACTTC.

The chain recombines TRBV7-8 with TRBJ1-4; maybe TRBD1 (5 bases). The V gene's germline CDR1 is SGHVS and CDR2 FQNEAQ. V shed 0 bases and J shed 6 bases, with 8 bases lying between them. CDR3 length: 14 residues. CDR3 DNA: TGTGCCAGCAGCTTAGCGGGGCGCGATGAAAAACTGTTTTTT. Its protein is CASSLAGRDEKLFF. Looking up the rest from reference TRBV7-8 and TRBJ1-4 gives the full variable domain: GAGVSQSPRYKVAKRGQDVALRCDPISGHVSLFWYQQALGQGPEFLTYFQNEAQLDKSGLPSDRFFAERPEGSVSTLKIQRTQQEDSAVYLCASSLAGRDEKLFFGSGTQLSVL.

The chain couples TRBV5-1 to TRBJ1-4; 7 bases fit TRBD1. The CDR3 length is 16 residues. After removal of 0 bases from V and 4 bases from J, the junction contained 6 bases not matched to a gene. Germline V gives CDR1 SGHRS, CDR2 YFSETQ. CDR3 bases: TGCGCCAGCAGCTTGGCGGGACAGAGAAATAATGAAAAACTGTTTTTT. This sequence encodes CASSLAGQRNNEKLFF.

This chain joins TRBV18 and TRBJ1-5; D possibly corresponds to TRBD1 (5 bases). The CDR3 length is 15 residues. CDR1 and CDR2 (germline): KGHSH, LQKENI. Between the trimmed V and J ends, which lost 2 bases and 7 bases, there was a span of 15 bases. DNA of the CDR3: TGTGCCAGCTCACCAGATCAGGGAAGCGGGCAGCCCCAGCATTTT. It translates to CASSPDQGSGQPQHF.

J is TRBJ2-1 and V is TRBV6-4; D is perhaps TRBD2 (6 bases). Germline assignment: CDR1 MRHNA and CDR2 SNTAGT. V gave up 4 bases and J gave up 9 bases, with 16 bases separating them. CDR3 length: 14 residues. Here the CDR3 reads CASSGGITQSEQFF. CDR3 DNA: TGTGCCAGCAGTGGCGGGATCACCCAGAGTGAGCAGTTCTTC.

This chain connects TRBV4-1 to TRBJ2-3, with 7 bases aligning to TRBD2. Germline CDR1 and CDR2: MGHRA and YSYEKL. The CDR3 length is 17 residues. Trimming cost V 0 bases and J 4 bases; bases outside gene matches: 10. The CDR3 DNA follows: TGCGCCAGCAGCCAAGAACCAGTGCGGGAGTACGCAGATACGCAGTATTTT. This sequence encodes CASSQEPVREYADTQYF.

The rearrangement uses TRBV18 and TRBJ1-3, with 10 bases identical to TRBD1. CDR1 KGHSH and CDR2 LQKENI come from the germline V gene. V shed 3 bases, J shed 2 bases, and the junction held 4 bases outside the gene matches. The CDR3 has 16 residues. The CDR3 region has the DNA TGTGCCAGCTCACCTCCCGGGACAGGGGCTGGAAACACCATATATTTT. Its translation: CASSPPGTGAGNTIYF.

The CDR3 is CASSFGTGTYEQYF. CDR3 bases: TGTGCCAGCAGCTTTGGGACGGGGACCTACGAGCAGTACTTC. V is TRBV5-5 and J is TRBJ2-7; TRBD1 or TRBD2 may be the D gene (5 bases each). Germline-derived CDR1 and CDR2 are SGHKS and YYEKEE (reference sequence). The V gene lost 2 bases and the J gene lost 2 bases, with 11 bases spanning the gap. This CDR3 region has 14 residues.

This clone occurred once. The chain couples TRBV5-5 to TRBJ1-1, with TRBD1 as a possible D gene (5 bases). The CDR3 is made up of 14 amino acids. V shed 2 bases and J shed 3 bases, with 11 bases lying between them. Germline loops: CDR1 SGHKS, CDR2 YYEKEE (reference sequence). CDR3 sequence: CASSLDSRHTEAFF. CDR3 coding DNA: TGTGCCAGCAGCTTAGACAGCCGGCACACTGAAGCTTTCTTT.

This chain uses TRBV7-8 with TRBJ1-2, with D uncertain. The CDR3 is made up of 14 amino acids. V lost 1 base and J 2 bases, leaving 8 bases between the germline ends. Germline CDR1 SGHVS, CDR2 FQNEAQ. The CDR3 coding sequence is TGTGCCAGCAGCTTAGACGACAAAAACTATGGCTACACCTTC. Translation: CASSLDDKNYGYTF.